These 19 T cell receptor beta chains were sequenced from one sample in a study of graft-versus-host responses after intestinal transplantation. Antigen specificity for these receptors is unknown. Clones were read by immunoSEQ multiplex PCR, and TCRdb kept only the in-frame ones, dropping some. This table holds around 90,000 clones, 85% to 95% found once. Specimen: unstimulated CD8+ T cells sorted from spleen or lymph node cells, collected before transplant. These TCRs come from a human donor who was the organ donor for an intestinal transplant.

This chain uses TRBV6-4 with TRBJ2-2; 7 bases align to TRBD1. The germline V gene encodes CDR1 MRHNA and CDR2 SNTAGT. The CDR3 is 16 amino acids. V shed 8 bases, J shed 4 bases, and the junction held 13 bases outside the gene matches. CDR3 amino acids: CASGVTGTVGTGELFF. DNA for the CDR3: TGTGCCAGCGGAGTAACCGGGACAGTCGGCACCGGGGAGCTGTTTTTT.

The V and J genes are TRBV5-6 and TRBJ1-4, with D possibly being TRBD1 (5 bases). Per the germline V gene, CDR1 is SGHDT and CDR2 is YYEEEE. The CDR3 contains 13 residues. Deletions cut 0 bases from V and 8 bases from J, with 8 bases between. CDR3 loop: CASSLVGAEKLFF. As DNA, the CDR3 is TGTGCCAGCAGCTTGGTAGGGGCGGAAAAACTGTTTTTT.

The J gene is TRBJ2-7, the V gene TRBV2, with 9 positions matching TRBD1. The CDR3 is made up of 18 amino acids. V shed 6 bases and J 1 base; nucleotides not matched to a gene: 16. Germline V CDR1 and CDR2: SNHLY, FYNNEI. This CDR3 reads CASSPKRIHRGLSYEQYF. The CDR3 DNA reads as TGTGCCAGCAGCCCCAAGCGGATCCACAGGGGGCTTTCCTACGAGCAGTACTTC. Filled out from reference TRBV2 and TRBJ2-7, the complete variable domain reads EPEVTQTPSHQVTQMGQEVILRCVPISNHLYFYWYRQILGQKVEFLVSFYNNEISEKSEIFDDQFSVERPDGSNFTLKIRSTKLEDSAMYFCASSPKRIHRGLSYEQYFGPGTRLTVT.

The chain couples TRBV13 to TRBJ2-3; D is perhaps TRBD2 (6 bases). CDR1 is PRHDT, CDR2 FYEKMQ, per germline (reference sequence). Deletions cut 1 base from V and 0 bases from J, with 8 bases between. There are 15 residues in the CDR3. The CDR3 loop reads CASSLVAGSTDTQYF. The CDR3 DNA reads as TGTGCCAGCAGCTTAGTTGCGGGGAGCACAGATACGCAGTATTTT.

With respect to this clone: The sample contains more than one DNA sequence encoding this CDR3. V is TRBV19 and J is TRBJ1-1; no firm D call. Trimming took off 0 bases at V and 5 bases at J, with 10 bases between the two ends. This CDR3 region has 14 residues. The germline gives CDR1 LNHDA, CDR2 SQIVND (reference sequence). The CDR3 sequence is CASSIDLFLTEAFF. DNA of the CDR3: TGTGCCAGTAGTATAGATTTGTTTCTAACTGAAGCTTTCTTT.

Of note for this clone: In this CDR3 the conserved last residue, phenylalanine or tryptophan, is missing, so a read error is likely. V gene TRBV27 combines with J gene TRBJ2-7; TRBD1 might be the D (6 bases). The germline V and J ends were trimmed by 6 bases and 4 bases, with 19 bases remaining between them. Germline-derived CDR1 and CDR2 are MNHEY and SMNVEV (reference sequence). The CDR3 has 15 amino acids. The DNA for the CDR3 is TGTGCCAGCAGCGGCCTCTTTAAAGGGGGTTACGAGCAGTACCTC. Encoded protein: CASSGLFKGGYEQYL.

CDR3 coding DNA: TGCAGCGTTAGGACAGCTGAGTATTATGGCTACACCTTC. This codes for CSVRTAEYYGYTF. The genes are TRBV29-1 and TRBJ1-2; D is possibly TRBD1 (6 bases). There are 13 residues in the CDR3. The germline gives CDR1 SQVTM, CDR2 ANQGSEA. The ends were cut back, 5 bases at V and 5 bases at J, with 15 bases in the middle.

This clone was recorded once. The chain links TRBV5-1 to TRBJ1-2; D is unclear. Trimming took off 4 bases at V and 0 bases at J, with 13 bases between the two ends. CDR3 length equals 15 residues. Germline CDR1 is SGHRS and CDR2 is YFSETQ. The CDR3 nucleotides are TGCGCCAGCAGCCCGGGAGAGGGAGCTAACTATGGCTACACCTTC. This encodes CASSPGEGANYGYTF.

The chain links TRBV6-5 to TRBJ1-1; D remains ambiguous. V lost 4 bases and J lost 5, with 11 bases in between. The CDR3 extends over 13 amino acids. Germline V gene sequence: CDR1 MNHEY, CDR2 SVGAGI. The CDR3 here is CASSWEEWTEAFF. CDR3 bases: TGTGCCAGCAGTTGGGAGGAGTGGACTGAAGCTTTCTTT.

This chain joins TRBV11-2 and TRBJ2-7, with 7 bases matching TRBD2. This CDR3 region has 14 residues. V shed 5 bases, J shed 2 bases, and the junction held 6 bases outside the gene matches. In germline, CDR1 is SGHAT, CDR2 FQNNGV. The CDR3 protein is CASSRTSRAYEQYF. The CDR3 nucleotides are TGTGCCAGCAGCCGGACTAGTCGGGCCTACGAGCAGTACTTC.

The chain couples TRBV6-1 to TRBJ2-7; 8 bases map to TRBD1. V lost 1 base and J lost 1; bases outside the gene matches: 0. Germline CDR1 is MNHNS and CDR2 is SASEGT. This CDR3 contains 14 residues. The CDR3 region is CASSEGTGSYEQYF. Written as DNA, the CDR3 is TGTGCCAGCAGTGAAGGGACAGGGTCCTACGAGCAGTACTTC.

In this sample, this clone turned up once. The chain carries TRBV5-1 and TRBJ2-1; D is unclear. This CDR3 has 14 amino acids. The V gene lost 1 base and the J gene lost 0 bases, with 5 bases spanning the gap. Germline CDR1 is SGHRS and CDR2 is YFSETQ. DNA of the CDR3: TGCGCCAGCAGCTTGCTTAGCTCCTACAATGAGCAGTTCTTC. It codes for CASSLLSSYNEQFF.

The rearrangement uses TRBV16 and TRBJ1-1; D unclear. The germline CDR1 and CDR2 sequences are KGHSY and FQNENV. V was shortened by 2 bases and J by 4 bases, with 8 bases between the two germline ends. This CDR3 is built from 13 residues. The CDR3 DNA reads TGTGCCAGCAGCCAAGTCGAAGCCACTGAAGCTTTCTTT. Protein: CASSQVEATEAFF.

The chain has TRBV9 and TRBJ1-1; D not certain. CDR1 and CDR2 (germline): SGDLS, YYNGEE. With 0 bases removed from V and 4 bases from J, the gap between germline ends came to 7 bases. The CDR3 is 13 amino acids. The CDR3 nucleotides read TGTGCCAGCAGCGTAGGGGGAGCCACTGAAGCTTTCTTT. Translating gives CASSVGGATEAFF.

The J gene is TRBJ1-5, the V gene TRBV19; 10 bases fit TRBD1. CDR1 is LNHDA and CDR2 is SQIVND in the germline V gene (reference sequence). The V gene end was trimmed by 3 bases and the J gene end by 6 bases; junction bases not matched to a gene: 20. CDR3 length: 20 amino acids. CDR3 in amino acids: CASSILWRQGAVIVGQPQHF. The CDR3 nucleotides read TGTGCCAGTAGTATTTTATGGCGACAGGGGGCTGTAATTGTTGGTCAGCCCCAGCATTTT.

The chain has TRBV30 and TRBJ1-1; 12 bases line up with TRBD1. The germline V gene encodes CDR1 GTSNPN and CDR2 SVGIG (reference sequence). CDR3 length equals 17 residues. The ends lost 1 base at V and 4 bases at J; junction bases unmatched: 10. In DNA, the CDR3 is TGTGCCTGGAGTGACGGGACAGGGGGCGTTAGTACCACTGAAGCTTTCTTT. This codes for CAWSDGTGGVSTTEAFF.

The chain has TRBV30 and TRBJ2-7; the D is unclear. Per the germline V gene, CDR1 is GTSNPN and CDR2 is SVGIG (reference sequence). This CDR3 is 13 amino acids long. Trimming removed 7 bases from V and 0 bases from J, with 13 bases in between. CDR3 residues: CASSHESSYEQYF. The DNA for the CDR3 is TGTGCCTCGTCCCACGAGAGCTCCTACGAGCAGTACTTC.

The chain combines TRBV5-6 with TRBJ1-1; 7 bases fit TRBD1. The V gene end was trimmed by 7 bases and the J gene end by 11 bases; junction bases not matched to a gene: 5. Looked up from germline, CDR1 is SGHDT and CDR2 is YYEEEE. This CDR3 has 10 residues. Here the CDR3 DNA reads TGTGCCAGCCAGAGAGGGGGCGCTTTCTTT. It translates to CASQRGGAFF.

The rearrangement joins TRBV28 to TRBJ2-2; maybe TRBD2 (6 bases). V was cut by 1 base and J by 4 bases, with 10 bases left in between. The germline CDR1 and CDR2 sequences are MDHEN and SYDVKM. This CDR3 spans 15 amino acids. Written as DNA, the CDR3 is TGTGCCAGCAGTTTATCGGGACTGGGCACCGGGGAGCTGTTTTTT. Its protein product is CASSLSGLGTGELFF.